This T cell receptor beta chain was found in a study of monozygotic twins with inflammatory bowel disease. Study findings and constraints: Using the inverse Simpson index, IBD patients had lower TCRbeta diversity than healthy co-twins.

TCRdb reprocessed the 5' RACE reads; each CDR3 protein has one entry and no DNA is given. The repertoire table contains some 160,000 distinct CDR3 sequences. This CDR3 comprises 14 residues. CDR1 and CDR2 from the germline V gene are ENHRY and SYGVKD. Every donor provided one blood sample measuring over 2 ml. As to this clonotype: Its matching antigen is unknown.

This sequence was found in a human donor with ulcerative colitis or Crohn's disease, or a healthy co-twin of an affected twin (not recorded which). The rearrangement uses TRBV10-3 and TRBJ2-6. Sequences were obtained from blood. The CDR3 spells CAISESAGANVLTF.